This TCR beta chain was captured in a study of cytomegalovirus exposure and HLA in healthy donors. Study-level background: Most donors, 80% to 90% of over 300 genotyped, fell in the Caucasian-associated ancestry cluster.

The study ran its PCR with 60 Vbeta and 13 Jbeta primers. Libraries were prepared by immunoSEQ multiplex PCR; TCRdb keeps only in-frame clonotypes and omits some of them. This table holds 150,000 to 200,000 clones. V dropped 0 bases and J dropped 13; count of bases not matched to a gene: 9. Germline V CDR1 and CDR2: SGHDT, YYEEEE. The CDR3 sequence is 15 residues long. With respect to this clone: What it binds is unknown. Other DNA sequences in this specimen translate into the identical CDR3.

General study results and limits: TCR association rates varied by HLA locus in a later analysis, with DRB1 highest and HLA-C lowest. Analysis was carried out at a later point, and it linked a missense DCLRE1C variant to TCR beta V- and J-gene trimming.

The receptor was isolated from an older woman in good health and CMV-seronegative. The chain is built from TRBV5-6 and TRBJ1-6, with 8 bases matching TRBD1. Sequenced sample: PBMCs. In nucleotides, the CDR3 is TGTGCCAGCAGCTTGGGGACAGGGCCTAGTTCCCCCCTCCACTTT. Encoded protein: CASSLGTGPSSPLHF.